The source of this T cell receptor (beta chain) is a study of blood T cell repertoires in COVID-19. Overall study: The study drew acute and convalescent COVID-19 samples from the United States, Italy and Spain.

The V end was cut by 4 bases, the J end by 4 bases, with 13 bases between. CDR3 length: 14 residues. The V gene's germline CDR1 is SNHLY and CDR2 FYNNEI. Libraries were prepared by immunoSEQ multiplex PCR; TCRdb keeps only in-frame clonotypes and omits some of them. The data show about 150,000 clones, approximately 88% seen once. Assignments of participants to cohorts depended upon their own reported clinical history. This chain joins TRBV2 and TRBJ2-5; a possible D gene is TRBD1 (5 bases). This TCR was recovered from a man aged 70 or older who had been exposed to COVID-19. The sequencing sample was made of PBMCs or T cells enriched from blood (not recorded which). The CDR3: CASSVRAQGETQYF. The CDR3 nucleotides read TGTGCCAGCAGTGTCCGGGCCCAGGGAGAGACCCAGTACTTC.